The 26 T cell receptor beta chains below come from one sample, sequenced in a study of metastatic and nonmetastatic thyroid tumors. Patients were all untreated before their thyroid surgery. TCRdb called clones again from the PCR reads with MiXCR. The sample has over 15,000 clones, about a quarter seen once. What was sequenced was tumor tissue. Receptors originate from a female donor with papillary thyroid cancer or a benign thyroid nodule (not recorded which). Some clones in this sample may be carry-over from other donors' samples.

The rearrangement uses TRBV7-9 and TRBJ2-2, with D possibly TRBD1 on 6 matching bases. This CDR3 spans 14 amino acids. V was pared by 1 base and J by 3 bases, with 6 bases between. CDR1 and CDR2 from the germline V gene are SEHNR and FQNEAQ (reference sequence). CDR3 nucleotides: TGTGCCAGCAGCTTAGGGGGGCACACCGGGGAGCTGTTTTTT. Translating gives CASSLGGHTGELFF.

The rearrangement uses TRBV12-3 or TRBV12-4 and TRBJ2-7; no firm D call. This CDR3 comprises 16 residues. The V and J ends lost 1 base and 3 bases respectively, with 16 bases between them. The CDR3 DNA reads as TGTGCCAGCAGTTTAGGTAGTCTGGTTTTGGGCTACGAGCAGTACTTC. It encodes CASSLGSLVLGYEQYF.

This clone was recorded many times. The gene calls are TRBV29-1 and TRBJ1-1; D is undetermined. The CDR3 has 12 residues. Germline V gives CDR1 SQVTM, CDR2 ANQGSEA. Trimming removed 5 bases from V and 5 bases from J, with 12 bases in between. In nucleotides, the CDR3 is TGCAGCGTTCTTCAGATCGAGACTGAAGCTTTCTTT. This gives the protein CSVLQIETEAFF.

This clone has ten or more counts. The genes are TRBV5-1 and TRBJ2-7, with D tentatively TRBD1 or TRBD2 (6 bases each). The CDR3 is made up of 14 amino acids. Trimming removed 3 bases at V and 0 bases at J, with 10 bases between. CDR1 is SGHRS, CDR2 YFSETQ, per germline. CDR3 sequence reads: CASSSGDSSYEQYF. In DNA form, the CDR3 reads TGCGCCAGCAGCTCAGGGGACTCCTCCTACGAGCAGTACTTC.

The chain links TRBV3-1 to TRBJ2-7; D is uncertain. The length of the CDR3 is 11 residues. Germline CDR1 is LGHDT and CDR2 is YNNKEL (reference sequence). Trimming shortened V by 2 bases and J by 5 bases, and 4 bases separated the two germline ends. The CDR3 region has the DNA TGTGCCAGCAGCCAATCCCACGAGCAGTACTTC. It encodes CASSQSHEQYF.

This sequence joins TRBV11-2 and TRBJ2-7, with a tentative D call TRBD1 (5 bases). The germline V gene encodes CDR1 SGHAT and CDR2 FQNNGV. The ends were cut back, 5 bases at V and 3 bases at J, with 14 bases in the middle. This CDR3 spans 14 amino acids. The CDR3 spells CASSHTDTFYEQYF. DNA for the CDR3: TGTGCCAGCAGCCACACGGACACATTCTACGAGCAGTACTTC. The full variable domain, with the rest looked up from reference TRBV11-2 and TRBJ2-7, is EAGVAQSPRYKIIEKRQSVAFWCNPISGHATLYWYQQILGQGPKLLIQFQNNGVVDDSQLPKDRFSAERLKGVDSTLKIQPAKLEDSAVYLCASSHTDTFYEQYFGPGTRLTVT.

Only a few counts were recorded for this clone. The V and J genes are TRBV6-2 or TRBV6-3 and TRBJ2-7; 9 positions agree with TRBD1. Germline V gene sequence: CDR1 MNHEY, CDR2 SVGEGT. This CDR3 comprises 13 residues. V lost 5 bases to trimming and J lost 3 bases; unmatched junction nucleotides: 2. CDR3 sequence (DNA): TGTGCCAGCAGTCGGGACAGGGACTACGAGCAGTACTTC. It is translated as CASSRDRDYEQYF.

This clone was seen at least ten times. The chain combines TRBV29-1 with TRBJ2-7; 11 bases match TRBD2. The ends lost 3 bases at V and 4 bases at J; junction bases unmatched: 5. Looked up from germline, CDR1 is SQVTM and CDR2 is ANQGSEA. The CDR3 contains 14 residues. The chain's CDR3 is CSVEGLAGGYEQYF. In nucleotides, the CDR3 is TGCAGCGTTGAGGGGCTAGCGGGAGGATACGAGCAGTACTTC.

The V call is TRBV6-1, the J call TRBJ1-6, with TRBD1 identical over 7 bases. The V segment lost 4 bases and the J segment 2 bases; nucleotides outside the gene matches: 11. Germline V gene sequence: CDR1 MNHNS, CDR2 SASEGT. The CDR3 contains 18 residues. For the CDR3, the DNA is TGTGCCAGCAGTGTCTCGGGAACAGGGGTGACCTATAATTCACCCCTCCACTTT. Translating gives CASSVSGTGVTYNSPLHF.

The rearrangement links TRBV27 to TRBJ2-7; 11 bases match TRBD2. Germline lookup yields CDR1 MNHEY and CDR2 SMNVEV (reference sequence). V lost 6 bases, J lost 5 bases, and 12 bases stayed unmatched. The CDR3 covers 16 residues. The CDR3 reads CASSEGLAGGWDEQYF. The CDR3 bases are TGTGCCAGCAGCGAGGGGCTAGCGGGAGGCTGGGACGAGCAGTACTTC.

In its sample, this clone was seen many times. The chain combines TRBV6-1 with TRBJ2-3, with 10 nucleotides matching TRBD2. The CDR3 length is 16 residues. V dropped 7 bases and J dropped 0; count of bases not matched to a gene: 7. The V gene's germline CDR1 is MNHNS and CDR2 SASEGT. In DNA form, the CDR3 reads TGTGCCAGCAAGATTGCAGCGGGGGGGAGCACAGATACGCAGTATTTT. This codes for CASKIAAGGSTDTQYF.

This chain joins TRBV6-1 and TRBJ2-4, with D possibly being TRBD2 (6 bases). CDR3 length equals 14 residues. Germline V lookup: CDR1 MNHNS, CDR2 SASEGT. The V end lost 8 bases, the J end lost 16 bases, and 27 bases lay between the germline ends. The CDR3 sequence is CASGFLPGTSSIYF. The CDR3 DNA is TGTGCCAGCGGATTCTTACCTGGGACTTCTTCTATCTACTTC.

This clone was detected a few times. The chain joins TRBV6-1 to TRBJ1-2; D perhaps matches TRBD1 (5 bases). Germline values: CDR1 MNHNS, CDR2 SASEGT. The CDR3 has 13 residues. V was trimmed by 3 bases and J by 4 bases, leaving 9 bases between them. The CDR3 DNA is TGTGCCAGCAGTGACTGGGACGGCTATGGCTACACCTTC. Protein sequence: CASSDWDGYGYTF.

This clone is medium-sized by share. DNA of the CDR3: TGTGCCAGCAGCGGGACAGGGGGCAATTCACCCCTCCACTTT. Its protein product is CASSGTGGNSPLHF. V usage is TRBV11-3 and J usage is TRBJ1-6, with 12 bases that match TRBD1. Germline CDR1 SGHNT, CDR2 YENEEA. The length of the CDR3 is 14 residues. V trimming: 5 bases; J trimming: 7 bases; junction bases outside the gene matches: 0.

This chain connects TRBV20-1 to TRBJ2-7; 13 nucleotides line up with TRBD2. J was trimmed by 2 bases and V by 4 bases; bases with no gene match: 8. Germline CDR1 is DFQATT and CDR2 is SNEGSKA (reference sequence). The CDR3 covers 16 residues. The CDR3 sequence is CSATNGTSGAPYEQYF. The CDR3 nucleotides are TGCAGTGCTACCAACGGGACTAGCGGGGCACCCTACGAGCAGTACTTC.

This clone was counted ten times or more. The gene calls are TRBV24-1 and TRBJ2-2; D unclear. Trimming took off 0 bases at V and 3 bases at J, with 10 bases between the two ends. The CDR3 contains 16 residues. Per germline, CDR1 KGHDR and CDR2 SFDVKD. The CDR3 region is CATSDLGQTHTGELFF. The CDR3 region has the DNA TGTGCCACCAGTGATTTGGGGCAGACGCACACCGGGGAGCTGTTTTTT.

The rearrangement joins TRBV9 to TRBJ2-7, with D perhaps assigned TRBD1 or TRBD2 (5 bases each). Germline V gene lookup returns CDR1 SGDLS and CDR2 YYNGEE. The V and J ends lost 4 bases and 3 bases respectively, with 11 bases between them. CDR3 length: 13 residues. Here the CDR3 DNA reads TGTGCCAGCAGCAAAGGGACGAACTACGAGCAGTACTTC. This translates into CASSKGTNYEQYF.

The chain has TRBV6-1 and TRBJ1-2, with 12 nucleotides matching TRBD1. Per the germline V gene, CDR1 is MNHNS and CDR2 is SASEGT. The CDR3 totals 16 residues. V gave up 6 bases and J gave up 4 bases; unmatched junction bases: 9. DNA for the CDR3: TGTGCCAGCAGACCGGGACAGGGGGCGATAGGCTATGGCTACACCTTC. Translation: CASRPGQGAIGYGYTF.

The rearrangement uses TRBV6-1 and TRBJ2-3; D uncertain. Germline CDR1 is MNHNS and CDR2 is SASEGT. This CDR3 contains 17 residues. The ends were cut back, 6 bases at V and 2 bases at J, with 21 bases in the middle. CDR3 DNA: TGTGCCAGCAGCTCGAGCGTGCAGTCCATCCTCACAGATACGCAGTATTTT. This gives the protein CASSSSVQSILTDTQYF.

CDR3 sequence: CASSQDLEGFTETQYF. DNA for the CDR3: TGCGCCAGCAGCCAAGATCTCGAAGGGTTTACGGAGACCCAGTACTTC. This chain connects TRBV4-1 to TRBJ2-5; D is unclear. Germline CDR1 and CDR2: MGHRA and YSYEKL. V shed 0 bases and J shed 5 bases, with 16 bases lying between them. CDR3 length equals 16 residues.

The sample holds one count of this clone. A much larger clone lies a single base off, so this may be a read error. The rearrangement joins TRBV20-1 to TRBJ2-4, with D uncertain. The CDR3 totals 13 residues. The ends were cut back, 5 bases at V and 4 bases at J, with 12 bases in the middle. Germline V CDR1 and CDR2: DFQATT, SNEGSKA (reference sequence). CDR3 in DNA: TGCAGTGCTGCGGCCTGGGGAAAAAACATTCAGTACTTC. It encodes CSAAAWGKNIQYF.

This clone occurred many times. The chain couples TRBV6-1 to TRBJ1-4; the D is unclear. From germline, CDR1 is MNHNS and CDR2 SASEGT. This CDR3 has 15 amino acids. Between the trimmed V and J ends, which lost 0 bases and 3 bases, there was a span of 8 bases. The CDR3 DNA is TGTGCCAGCAGTGAAGCGCTTGGGGCTAATGAAAAACTGTTTTTT. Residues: CASSEALGANEKLFF.

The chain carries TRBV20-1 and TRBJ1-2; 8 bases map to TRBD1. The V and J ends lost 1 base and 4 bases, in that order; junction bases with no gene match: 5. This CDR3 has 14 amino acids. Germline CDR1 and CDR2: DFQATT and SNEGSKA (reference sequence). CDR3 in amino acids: CSARGDRSLYGYTF. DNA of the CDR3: TGCAGTGCTAGAGGGGACAGGAGTCTCTATGGCTACACCTTC.

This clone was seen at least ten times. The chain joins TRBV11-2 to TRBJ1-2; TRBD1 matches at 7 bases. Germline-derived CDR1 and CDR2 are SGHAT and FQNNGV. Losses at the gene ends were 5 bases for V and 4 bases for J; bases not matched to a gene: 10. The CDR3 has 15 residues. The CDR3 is CASSPMTGIGYGYTF. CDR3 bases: TGTGCCAGCAGCCCGATGACAGGGATCGGCTATGGCTACACCTTC.

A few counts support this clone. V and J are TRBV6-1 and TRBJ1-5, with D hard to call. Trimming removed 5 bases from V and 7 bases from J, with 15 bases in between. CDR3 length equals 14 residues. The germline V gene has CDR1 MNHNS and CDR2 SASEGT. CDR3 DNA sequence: TGTGCCAGCAGTAATGAGGGTTCAGCCCAGCCCCAGCATTTT. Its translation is CASSNEGSAQPQHF.

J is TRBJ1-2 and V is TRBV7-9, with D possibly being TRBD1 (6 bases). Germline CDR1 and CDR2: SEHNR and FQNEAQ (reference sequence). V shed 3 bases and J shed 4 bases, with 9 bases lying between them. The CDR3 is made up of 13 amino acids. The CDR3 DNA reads TGTGCCAGCAGCTTGCAGGGGCTCTATGGCTACACCTTC. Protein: CASSLQGLYGYTF. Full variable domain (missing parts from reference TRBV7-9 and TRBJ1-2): DTGVSQNPRHKITKRGQNVTFRCDPISEHNRLYWYRQTLGQGPEFLTYFQNEAQLEKSRLLSDRFSAERPKGSFSTLEIQRTEQGDSAMYLCASSLQGLYGYTFGSGTRLTVV.